The 3 T cell receptor beta chains given below trace back to one sample, sequenced in a study of T cells in Graves' hyperthyroidism and ophthalmopathy. There were TCR beta CDR3 regions amplified from RNA transcripts. First-round RT-PCR with HTBI primers amplified the TCR CDR3 region. TCRdb ran MiXCR on the multiplex PCR reads and lists one entry per CDR3 protein. The table includes 400,000 to 600,000 distinct CDR3 sequences, around 21% detected once. Specimen: blood. The receptor set was obtained from a man younger than 35 with Graves' hyperthyroidism.

This clonotype was detected many times. V gene TRBV13 combines with J gene TRBJ1-2; unclear D gene. The V and J ends lost 4 bases and 7 bases respectively, with 16 bases between them. Germline CDR1 reads PRHDT; CDR2 reads FYEKMQ (reference sequence). CDR3 size: 14 residues. The CDR3 loop reads CASSWNSALGGYTF. The CDR3, as DNA: TGTGCCAGCAGCTGGAACAGTGCCCTTGGTGGCTACACCTTC.

This clonotype was counted between two and nine times. The junction does not match germline at one end; this may be a read error. J is TRBJ2-4 and V is TRBV4-2; 12 nucleotides line up with TRBD1. CDR3 length: 14 residues. Germline CDR1 LGHNA, CDR2 YNFKEQ. The CDR3 DNA reads as TGTGCCAGCAGCGCGGGACAGGGGGCCGGCATTAAGTACTTC. Protein: CASSAGQGAGIKYF.

The chain combines TRBV12-3 or TRBV12-4 with TRBJ2-5, with 8 bases matching TRBD1. This CDR3 has 16 residues. V lost 5 bases and J lost 3; bases outside the gene matches: 11. DNA for the CDR3: TGTGCCAGCAGTCACCCCGGACAGGGAGCGGAAGAGACCCAGTACTTC. Protein sequence: CASSHPGQGAEETQYF.